This TCR beta chain was identified in a study of OX40 agonist ivuxolimab in advanced cancers. Study findings and constraints: At doses 0.1 to 3.0 mg/kg, CD4+ and CD8+ clones expanded.

The CDR3 is 16 residues long. Trimming stripped 0 bases from V and 1 base from J, with 10 bases between. Germline V CDR1 and CDR2: SGHRS, YFSETQ. Some clones are missing from TCRdb's copy, which holds only in-frame ones; the method was immunoSEQ multiplex PCR. The sample lists over 65,000 clones, roughly 93% seen once, with approximately 0.32% in the top ten. The count of this clone is one. Its antigen remains unidentified. Sequenced here: CD4+ or CD8+ T cells sorted from blood, sampled in a trial of the OX40 agonist ivuxolimab. J is TRBJ2-2 and V is TRBV5-1; D possibly corresponds to TRBD1 (5 bases). This clonotype was sampled from an adult with an advanced solid tumor such as melanoma, head and neck, liver or kidney cancer. The CDR3 DNA reads TGCGCCAGCAGCTTGGCCGTCCAGGGGAACACCGGGGAGCTGTTTTTT. It translates to CASSLAVQGNTGELFF.